These T cell receptor beta chains were read from a single sample in a study of blood T cell repertoires in COVID-19. TCRdb's copy holds only in-frame clones and misses some; the assay was immunoSEQ multiplex PCR. The top ten clones hold under 3% of a sample with around 270,000 clones, more than 85% of them seen once. The sequenced sample was peripheral blood. Receptors originate from a person aged 18-35 years with COVID-19, enrolled during active disease. Each CDR3 is given with its conserved first and last residue.

>TRBJ1-2|TRBV4-1
CASSQDRTRSYGYTF
>TRBJ1-2|TRBV30
CAWSLGGYGYTF
>TRBJ2-1|TRBV7-9
CASSLDPVSSYNEQFF
>TRBJ2-5|TRBV25-1
CASKGQGHFQETQYF
>TRBJ1-6|TRBV19
CASRRTGPTNSPLHF
>TRBJ1-6|TRBV19
CAIHGADSPLHF
>TRBJ2-1|TRBV6-2/TRBV6-3
CASSLFGDEQFF
>TRBJ2-3|TRBV5-1
CASSLEGRLTDTQYF
>TRBJ1-6|TRBV27
CASRQETGGGNSPLHF
>TRBJ1-4|TRBV18
CASSPQGLEKLFF
>TRBJ2-1|TRBV9
CASSVRGGDEQFF
>TRBJ1-1|TRBV29-1
CSSSRVMNTEAFF
>TRBJ2-5|TRBV11-2
CASTPGEGGQETQYF
>TRBJ2-5|TRBV29-1
CSVENEGGPAQYF
>TRBJ2-5|TRBV10-2
CAAGQGETQYF
>TRBJ1-2|TRBV5-1
CASSSTGQSTYGYTF
>TRBJ2-1|TRBV19
CASSIDYLGAYNEQFF
>TRBJ1-2|TRBV6-2/TRBV6-3
CASSYRGAVDGYTF
>TRBJ1-2|TRBV5-1
CASSTKTGGDYGYTF
>TRBJ2-7|TRBV7-2
CASSPGQAGSYEQYF
>TRBJ1-2|TRBV12-3/TRBV12-4
CASSLSRAGYTF
>TRBJ2-7|TRBV7-8
CASSLDGGSGGEQYF
>TRBJ2-7|TRBV28
CASIPEPGLAPYEQYF
>TRBJ2-3|TRBV7-9
CASSPGGRRQYF
>TRBJ2-1|TRBV12-5
CASGHWTGRDEQFF
>TRBJ2-5|TRBV29-1
CSVDASGRAGETQYF
>TRBJ1-2|TRBV6-5
CASRGDTYYGYTF
>TRBJ2-1|TRBV6-2/TRBV6-3
CASSLRDYNEQFF
>TRBJ1-2|TRBV19
CASSIDYTGGYGYTF
>TRBJ1-2|TRBV4-1
CASSPSPGQGTLETYGYTF
>TRBJ1-1|TRBV28
CASIRQGPNTEAFF
>TRBJ1-1|TRBV27
CASQEPGQRNTEAFF
>TRBJ1-2|TRBV29-1
CSARTGVGGYTF
>TRBJ2-1|TRBV2
CASSGTGTVEQFF
>TRBJ2-5|TRBV11-1
CASSFDRVRETQYF
>TRBJ2-1|TRBV5-4
CASSSRLAGGVPYNEQFF
>TRBJ2-7|TRBV6-5
CASYPKVGGSYEQYF
>TRBJ2-5|TRBV13
CATDRYQETQYF